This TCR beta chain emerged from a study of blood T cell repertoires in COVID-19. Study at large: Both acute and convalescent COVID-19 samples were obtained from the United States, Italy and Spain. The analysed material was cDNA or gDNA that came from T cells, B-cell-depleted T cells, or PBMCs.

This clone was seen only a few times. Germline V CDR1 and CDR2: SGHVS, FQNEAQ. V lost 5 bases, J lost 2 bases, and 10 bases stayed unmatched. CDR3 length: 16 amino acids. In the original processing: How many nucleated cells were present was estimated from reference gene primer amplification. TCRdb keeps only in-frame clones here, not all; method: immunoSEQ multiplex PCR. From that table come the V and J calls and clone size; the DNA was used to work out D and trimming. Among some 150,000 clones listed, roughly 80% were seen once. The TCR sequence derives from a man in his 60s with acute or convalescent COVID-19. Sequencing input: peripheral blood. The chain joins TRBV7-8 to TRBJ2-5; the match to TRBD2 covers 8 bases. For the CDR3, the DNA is TGTGCCAGCAGCCGAGAGGGTACGGGGGGGCAAGAGACCCAGTACTTC. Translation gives CASSREGTGGQETQYF.